The source of this T cell receptor beta chain is a study of blood T cell repertoires in COVID-19. Using immunoSEQ multiplex PCR, the repertoire was profiled, and TCRdb retains in-frame clones only, with some absent. The table records more than 200,000 clones, around 86% of them present only once. The V and J ends lost 6 bases and 13 bases respectively, with 27 bases between them. The CDR3 contains 15 residues. Germline V lookup: CDR1 MDHEN, CDR2 SYDVKM. The chain is built from TRBV28 and TRBJ2-5; maybe TRBD2 (6 bases). The sequence was collected from a woman aged 60-75 years with COVID-19, enrolled during active disease. The sequencing input was peripheral blood. CDR3 DNA: TGTGCCAGCAGACTTAGTGGCGGCAGGGACTCCCCTCTGTACTTC. It specifies CASRLSGGRDSPLYF.